Below are 20 T cell receptor beta chains sequenced from a single sample in a study of T cells after somatic rescue of genetic block. Sequencing used immunoSEQ multiplex PCR; TCRdb keeps in-frame clones, though not all of them. This table holds approximately 67,000 clones, 92% found once. Sample: peripheral blood mononuclear cells (PBMCs). These receptor sequences come from a man aged 40-50 years.

The chain is built from TRBV11-3 and TRBJ2-5; either TRBD1 or TRBD2 may supply D (6 bases each). V was cut by 3 bases and J by 5 bases, with 16 bases left in between. Germline V gene data show CDR1 as SGHNT and CDR2 as YENEEA. The CDR3 consists of 15 residues. CDR3 region: CASSLSWGARETQYF. In DNA form, the CDR3 reads TGTGCCAGCAGCTTGAGCTGGGGGGCGAGGGAGACCCAGTACTTC.

In regard to this clone: At one end, the junction sequence differs from germline, possibly due to a read error. The rearrangement uses TRBV20-1 and TRBJ2-1; 8 nucleotides line up with TRBD2. Germline V lookup: CDR1 DFQATT, CDR2 SNEGSKA (reference sequence). The CDR3 is 11 amino acids. In DNA form, the CDR3 reads TGCAGTGCTAAGTCGGGACTAGGGCTGATCTTC. Its protein product is CSAKSGLGLIF.

The chain is built from TRBV9 and TRBJ2-4; D tentatively reads TRBD1 or TRBD2 (5 bases each). Germline V gene sequence: CDR1 SGDLS, CDR2 YYNGEE. V lost 3 bases to trimming and J lost 2 bases, with 12 bases between them. This CDR3 spans 15 amino acids. For the CDR3, the DNA is TGTGCCAGCAGCGAGGGGACCGGTCCCAAAAACATTCAGTACTTC. Translated: CASSEGTGPKNIQYF.

In this sample, this clone turned up a few times. The chain has TRBV7-9 and TRBJ1-5; possible D gene TRBD1, 5 bases. The length of the CDR3 is 13 residues. V was trimmed by 5 bases and J by 4 bases, leaving 9 bases between them. CDR1 is SEHNR, CDR2 FQNEAQ, per germline (reference sequence). CDR3 loop: CASSATVNQPQHF. The CDR3 bases are TGTGCCAGCAGCGCGACAGTTAATCAGCCCCAGCATTTT.

This rearrangement joins TRBV11-3 to TRBJ1-5; D gene unclear. This CDR3 has 14 amino acids. Trimming took 3 bases from V and 0 from J, leaving 6 bases between them. Germline CDR1 and CDR2: SGHNT and YENEEA. The CDR3 coding sequence is TGTGCCAGCAGCTTGGCGGTTAGCAATCAGCCCCAGCATTTT. Translating gives CASSLAVSNQPQHF.

The chain is built from TRBV13 and TRBJ2-7, with 11 bases fitting TRBD2. The J segment lost 2 bases and the V segment lost 3 bases, leaving 3 bases of the junction unmatched. Germline V lookup: CDR1 PRHDT, CDR2 FYEKMQ (reference sequence). The CDR3 is made up of 15 amino acids. The DNA of the CDR3 is TGTGCCAGCAGCTTCCGACTAGCGGGGACCTACGAGCAGTACTTC. It translates to CASSFRLAGTYEQYF.

About this clone: This specimen includes other DNA sequences encoding the same CDR3. The gene calls are TRBV18 and TRBJ2-7, with no clear D. Germline loops: CDR1 KGHSH, CDR2 LQKENI. V dropped 3 bases and J dropped 0 bases, with 6 bases sitting between them. The CDR3 is made up of 13 amino acids. The DNA of the CDR3 is TGTGCCAGCTCACCCGGAAGCTCCTACGAGCAGTACTTC. Translating it yields CASSPGSSYEQYF.

Only one count was recorded for this clone. This chain uses TRBV2 with TRBJ2-5; no clear D. The CDR3 is 14 residues long. The germline V gene encodes CDR1 SNHLY and CDR2 FYNNEI. Trimming left V 6 bases short and J 1 base short, with 12 bases between. Written as DNA, the CDR3 is TGTGCCAGCAGGGGCTCAACCAGCCAAGAGACCCAGTACTTC. Amino acids: CASRGSTSQETQYF.

This clone occurred a few times. Other DNA sequences of this sample code for an identical CDR3. This chain links TRBV6-5 with TRBJ2-7; 14 bases fit TRBD2. V lost 0 bases, J lost 4 bases, and 2 bases stayed unmatched. The CDR3 covers 16 residues. From germline, CDR1 is MNHEY and CDR2 SVGAGI. CDR3 nucleotide sequence: TGTGCCAGCAGTTACTCCGGGACTAGCGGGAGTTACGAGCAGTACTTC. Translated, it gives CASSYSGTSGSYEQYF.

The sample holds a few counts of this clone. CDR3 sequence (DNA): TGTGCCAGCTCGACAGGGGGAAATAATTCACCCCTCCACTTT. This sequence encodes CASSTGGNNSPLHF. This chain connects TRBV19 to TRBJ1-6, with 9 bases matching TRBD1. CDR1 LNHDA and CDR2 SQIVND come from the germline V gene (reference sequence). The CDR3 runs 14 residues. The J segment lost 5 bases and the V segment lost 9 bases, leaving 5 bases of the junction unmatched.

The chain recombines TRBV18 with TRBJ2-1, with 9 bases matching TRBD2. The J segment lost 9 bases and the V segment lost 1 base, leaving 7 bases of the junction unmatched. The germline CDR1 and CDR2 sequences are KGHSH and LQKENI. The CDR3 is made up of 15 amino acids. The CDR3 DNA reads as TGTGCCAGCTCACCACAGGGCGGGGGGGCTTTTGAGCAGTTCTTC. Translated: CASSPQGGGAFEQFF.

The CDR3 spells CASSLARENYEQYF. The CDR3 nucleotides are TGCGCCAGCAGCTTAGCCAGGGAAAACTACGAGCAGTACTTC. This rearrangement joins TRBV5-1 to TRBJ2-7; perhaps TRBD1 as D (5 bases). V was shortened by 2 bases and J by 3 bases, with 12 bases between the two germline ends. Germline CDR1 and CDR2: SGHRS and YFSETQ. This CDR3 contains 14 residues. The full variable domain, in which reference TRBV5-1 and TRBJ2-7 provide the parts outside the CDR3, is KAGVTQTPRYLIKTRGQQVTLSCSPISGHRSVSWYQQTPGQGLQFLFEYFSETQRNKGNFPGRFSGRQFSNSRSEMNVSTLELGDSALYLCASSLARENYEQYFGPGTRLTVT.

The chain carries TRBV11-2 and TRBJ2-3; the D gene is possibly TRBD2 (6 bases). Germline V gene lookup returns CDR1 SGHAT and CDR2 FQNNGV. Trimming shortened V by 1 base and J by 2 bases, and 10 bases separated the two germline ends. This CDR3 is 15 amino acids long. The chain's CDR3 is CASSLAAGYTDTQYF. The CDR3 coding sequence is TGTGCCAGCAGCTTAGCGGCGGGGTACACAGATACGCAGTATTTT.

This chain uses TRBV7-8 with TRBJ1-3; D is unresolved. Germline V gives CDR1 SGHVS, CDR2 FQNEAQ. This CDR3 is 15 amino acids long. V lost 7 bases and J lost 0, with 13 bases in between. CDR3 region: CASKKSSSSGNTIYF. Written as DNA, the CDR3 is TGTGCCAGCAAGAAATCTTCCAGCTCTGGAAACACCATATATTTT.

V is TRBV9 and J is TRBJ2-7; 11 bases are shared with TRBD2. The CDR3 extends over 17 amino acids. V was clipped by 3 bases and J by 4 bases; unmatched bases: 12. Germline V gives CDR1 SGDLS, CDR2 YYNGEE. The CDR3 sequence: CASSAQLAGARVYEQYF. The CDR3 region has the DNA TGTGCCAGCAGCGCCCAACTAGCGGGGGCCCGAGTTTACGAGCAGTACTTC.

The chain joins TRBV27 to TRBJ1-2, with D maybe TRBD1 (5 bases). Germline V CDR1 and CDR2: MNHEY, SMNVEV (reference sequence). The CDR3 consists of 15 residues. V lost 2 bases and J lost 4, with 14 bases in between. The CDR3 protein is CASSLRTGALYGYTF. In DNA form, the CDR3 reads TGTGCCAGCAGTTTAAGAACAGGAGCCCTCTATGGCTACACCTTC.

This clone is a singleton in its sample. The V and J genes are TRBV27 and TRBJ2-7; 7 bases line up with TRBD1. Germline V gene sequence: CDR1 MNHEY, CDR2 SMNVEV (reference sequence). Losses at the gene ends were 4 bases for V and 1 base for J; bases not matched to a gene: 4. CDR3 length: 14 residues. The CDR3 bases are TGTGCCAGCAGTTCGACAGGGTCGTCCTACGAGCAGTACTTC. Amino acid sequence: CASSSTGSSYEQYF.

This clone was observed once. The chain has TRBV28 and TRBJ1-2; TRBD1 agrees at 10 bases. V lost 5 bases to trimming and J lost 5 bases; unmatched junction nucleotides: 5. Germline V lookup: CDR1 MDHEN, CDR2 SYDVKM. The CDR3 sequence is 14 residues long. This chain's CDR3 is CASSTPDRGYGYTF. The CDR3 nucleotides read TGTGCCAGCAGTACCCCGGACAGGGGGTATGGCTACACCTTC.

This chain uses TRBV7-9 with TRBJ2-7; D not certain. Germline V lookup: CDR1 SEHNR, CDR2 FQNEAQ (reference sequence). V shed 4 bases and J shed 9 bases, with 19 bases lying between them. The CDR3 spans 14 residues. The CDR3 loop is CASSWAGSGRGQYF. The CDR3 DNA sequence: TGTGCCAGCAGCTGGGCAGGATCAGGCCGAGGGCAGTACTTC.

V is TRBV6-5 and J is TRBJ1-1; 8 bases agree with TRBD1. The CDR3 runs to 13 residues. Germline loops: CDR1 MNHEY, CDR2 SVGAGI. J was trimmed by 4 bases and V by 10 bases; bases with no gene match: 8. The CDR3 region is CATRQGLGTEAFF. CDR3 bases: TGTGCCACGCGACAGGGGTTAGGCACTGAAGCTTTCTTT.